These T cell receptor beta chains were read from a single sample in a study of cytomegalovirus exposure and HLA in healthy donors. Clones were read by immunoSEQ multiplex PCR, and TCRdb kept only the in-frame ones, dropping some. The sample lists some 200,000 clones; 80% to 90% were seen once. Sequenced: PBMCs. These receptors originate from a woman under 30 in good health and CMV-seronegative. Each CDR3 is given with its conserved first and last residue. Each record gives: D gene, V gene, clone size, CDR3 length, J gene, CDR3 protein, CDR3 DNA. A D gene is named only where the DNA matches it firmly. Expanded clones get a size class; other rows say once, few or many, or leave the size out.

>TRBD2|TRBV7-6|few|14|TRBJ2-1
CASSHSTSGSEQFF
TGTGCCAGCAGCCATTCGACTAGCGGGTCTGAGCAGTTCTTC
>-|TRBV9|-|16|TRBJ1-1
CASSVNQGQVNTEAFF
TGTGCCAGCAGCGTAAACCAGGGGCAGGTGAACACTGAAGCTTTCTTT
>TRBD1|TRBV19|-|13|TRBJ2-7
CASRQGASYEQYF
TGTGCCAGTCGACAGGGGGCCAGCTACGAGCAGTACTTC
>-|TRBV6-1|-|14|TRBJ1-5
CASTKEGVRQPQHF
TGTGCCAGCACTAAAGAAGGGGTCCGCCAGCCCCAGCATTTT
>-|TRBV19|-|15|TRBJ1-2
CASNKLDNSRSGYTF
TGTGCCAGTAATAAGTTAGACAACTCTCGGTCCGGCTACACCTTC
>-|TRBV5-1|-|15|TRBJ2-2
CASSLGEGLAGELFF
TGCGCCAGCAGCTTAGGAGAGGGTTTGGCCGGGGAGCTGTTTTTT
>TRBD2|TRBV29-1|-|13|TRBJ2-1
CSPRGGDDNEQFF
TGCAGCCCACGGGGGGGGGACGACAATGAGCAGTTCTTC
>TRBD1|TRBV5-1|-|17|TRBJ2-7
CASSDGQGIVSITEQYF
TGCGCCAGCAGCGACGGACAGGGAATCGTATCTATCACCGAGCAGTACTTC
>TRBD2|TRBV7-2|-|15|TRBJ2-1
CASSLGGGIGDEQFF
TGTGCCAGCAGCTTAGGGGGGGGGATTGGGGATGAGCAGTTCTTC
>TRBD1|TRBV2|-|12|TRBJ2-7
CASTGGTYEQYF
TGTGCCAGCACAGGGGGTACCTACGAGCAGTACTTC
>TRBD1|TRBV7-9|-|17|TRBJ1-5
CASSYDRVGYSNQPQHF
TGTGCCAGCAGCTACGACAGGGTCGGGTATAGCAATCAGCCCCAGCATTTT
>TRBD1|TRBV6-1|-|19|TRBJ2-2
CASSDRGQVLWGGTGELFF
TGTGCCAGCAGTGATAGGGGACAGGTTTTATGGGGAGGCACCGGGGAGCTGTTTTTT
>-|TRBV7-2|-|12|TRBJ1-2
CASSPRATGYTF
TGTGCCAGCAGCCCCAGAGCGACGGGCTACACCTTC
>-|TRBV9|-|14|TRBJ1-2
CASSVDTNPRGYTF
TGTGCCAGCAGCGTCGACACCAACCCCCGTGGCTACACCTTC
>TRBD1|TRBV7-2|-|15|TRBJ2-3
CASSTTGTGGDTQYF
TGTGCCAGCAGCACCACCGGGACAGGGGGAGATACGCAGTATTTT
>TRBD2|TRBV25-1|-|13|TRBJ2-5
CASSEWEGETQYF
TGTGCCAGCAGTGAATGGGAGGGGGAGACCCAGTACTTC
>TRBD1|TRBV11-2|-|12|TRBJ2-7
CASSASRTGEYF
TGTGCCAGCAGCGCGAGTAGGACAGGAGAGTACTTC
>-|TRBV6-5|-|15|TRBJ2-3
CASSYSGGLTDTQYF
TGTGCCAGCAGTTACTCGGGGGGGCTCACAGATACGCAGTATTTT
>TRBD2|TRBV6-6|-|15|TRBJ2-4
CASSPVAGAKNIQYF
TGTGCCAGCAGTCCTGTAGCGGGAGCCAAAAACATTCAGTACTTC
>-|TRBV9|once|14|TRBJ2-7
CASSLGSGAYEQYF
TGTGCCAGCAGCTTAGGTAGCGGAGCCTACGAGCAGTACTTC
>-|TRBV9|-|13|TRBJ2-3
CASSVLTGDTQYF
TGTGCCAGCAGCGTACTCACGGGAGATACGCAGTATTTT
>TRBD2|TRBV29-1|-|15|TRBJ2-5
CSVPGLAVDQETQYF
TGCAGCGTGCCCGGACTAGCGGTTGACCAAGAGACCCAGTACTTC
>-|TRBV19|-|11|TRBJ2-5
CASSSQETQYF
TGTGCCAGTAGCTCTCAAGAGACCCAGTACTTC
>-|TRBV11-2|-|12|TRBJ2-7
CASSLAEDGEYF
TGTGCCAGCAGCCTCGCGGAGGACGGGGAGTACTTC